The rows below give T cell receptor beta chains drawn from one sample of a study of blood T cell repertoires in COVID-19. TCRdb keeps only in-frame clones here, not all; method: immunoSEQ multiplex PCR. The sample has 250,000 to 350,000 clones; over 75% are singletons. The sequenced material came from peripheral blood. All receptors come from a woman aged 60-75 years with acute or convalescent COVID-19. CDR3s include the opening cysteine and the closing phenylalanine or tryptophan. The D gene is left open where the match is weak. The listing skips clone size in some rows; elsewhere it reads once, few, many or a size class.

-,-,TRBV18,TRBJ1-6,TGTGCCAGCTCACCTGACAGTTATAATTCACCCCTCCACTTT,CASSPDSYNSPLHF
-,-,TRBV3-1/TRBV3-2,TRBJ1-1,TGTGCCAGCAGCCCTACGATCTCGAACACTGAAGCTTTCTTT,CASSPTISNTEAFF
-,few,TRBV10-3,TRBJ1-5,TGTGCCATCAGTGCGGATCAGGGCAATCAGCCCCAGCATTTT,CAISADQGNQPQHF
TRBD1,-,TRBV9,TRBJ2-5,TGTGCCAGCAGCGTACATGGGACAGGGTCCTTTAGAGAGACCCAGTACTTC,CASSVHGTGSFRETQYF
TRBD1,-,TRBV6-1,TRBJ1-2,TGTGCCAGCAGTGAAGAGAGTCAGGGGGTCTATGGCTACACCTTC,CASSEESQGVYGYTF
TRBD2,-,TRBV20-1,TRBJ2-3,TGCAGTGCTAGTCGATTTAGCGGGAAGCTCGCAGATACGCAGTATTTT,CSASRFSGKLADTQYF
TRBD2,-,TRBV2,TRBJ2-2,TGTGCCAGCAGTGGGGGACTAGGCCGGAGTGGGAACACCGGGGAGCTGTTTTTT,CASSGGLGRSGNTGELFF
-,-,TRBV30,TRBJ1-5,TGTGCCTGGAGTGTACTGGGAGGGACGGAGCCCCAGCATTTT,CAWSVLGGTEPQHF
-,once,TRBV18,TRBJ2-3,TGTGCCAGCTCAGGCCCTCTGCGGGGTATCACAGATACGCAGTATTTT,CASSGPLRGITDTQYF
-,-,TRBV4-3,TRBJ1-4,TGCGCCAGCAGCCAAGAAGGGGGAGAAAAACTGTTTTTT,CASSQEGGEKLFF
-,-,TRBV21-1,TRBJ1-5,TGTGCCAGCAGCAAAAGAAAGGGGCGCCAGGGGATCAATCAGCCCCAGCATTTT,CASSKRKGRQGINQPQHF
-,-,TRBV28,TRBJ2-1,TGTGCCAGCAGGGGTCGACCGGAAGGGGAGTTCTTC,CASRGRPEGEFF
TRBD1,-,TRBV7-2,TRBJ1-3,TGTGCCAGCAGCTTTTACAGGGGGTCCTCTGGAAACACCATATATTTT,CASSFYRGSSGNTIYF